This TCR beta chain derives from a study of Tregs in tolerant kidney transplant recipients. As to this clone: Antigen specificity is unknown.

Unstimulated Tregs (CD4+CD25+CD127-) and CD4+CD25- non-Tregs were sorted from PBMCs. Study findings and constraints: Biological reproducibility was not directly addressed, but technical replication error appeared minimal. Findings come from small patient numbers and require larger validation. Expanding Tregs on activated donor B cells appeared to best identify donor-specific TCRbeta clones.

Method: immunoSEQ multiplex PCR; TCRdb's copy keeps in-frame clones and lacks some. Among roughly 250,000 clones listed, 80% to 85% were seen once. This CDR3 spans 15 amino acids. V gave up 5 bases and J gave up 2 bases, with 15 bases separating them. The germline V gene encodes CDR1 LNHDA and CDR2 SQIVND (reference sequence). The V gene is TRBV19, the J gene TRBJ2-5; D is possibly TRBD1 or TRBD2 (5 bases each). Material: CD4+ T cells from blood. The source of this sequence is a human donor in good health. CDR3 DNA: TGTGCCAGTAGTTTGGTGGAGGCAGGGCAAGAGACCCAGTACTTC. Translated: CASSLVEAGQETQYF.